This T cell receptor beta chain stems from a study of blood T cells in healthy people across ages (dated by TCRdb to the mid-2010s). For context, the study as a whole: In model experiments, template switching captured about one uniquely barcoded TCR beta cDNA molecule for every two T cells. Using deep sequencing normalized with unique cDNA molecular identifiers, the study measured how TCR beta repertoire diversity changes with age. Four age groups were formed from the donors: young (average 16 years), middle-aged (approximately 42), aged (around 62) and long-lived (more than 75). Using the same blood draw, the study looked at two additional independent replicas of 1 million unique cDNA reads for two donors, one aged 18 to 30 and the other aged 80 or older. Summary of the overall study and its limitations: Estimates of total diversity from one million sequenced T cells were regarded as lower bounds and underestimates. The long-lived group showed more naive CD4+ T cells, fewer expanded clones and increased TCR diversity than the aged group, suggesting age selection. Observed TCR beta diversity per million T cells fell roughly linearly with age, and a significant reduction was already apparent by age around 40. Conclusive comparison of naive and antigen-experienced compartments was prevented by the profiling of bulk unsorted PBMCs. A strong correlation was found between observed TCR beta diversity and the percentage of naive T cells measured by flow cytometry. Because donor CMV infection status was unknown, age-related changes in expanded clonotypes were potentially confounded.

This clonotype was seen many times. This clone's antigen is unknown. No quality values exist for individual bases; no much larger clone is one base distant. The 40 or so donors, aged about 6 to 90 years, were systemically healthy Caucasian individuals from Russia. Each donor gave 9.5 to 10 milliliters of peripheral blood, drawn into EDTA-treated Vacutainer tubes. Ficoll-Paque density-gradient centrifugation was used to isolate PBMCs, with at least 6 million per sample. Total RNA was extracted from PBMCs with Trizol reagent, with at least 5.5 micrograms obtained per sample. For every donor, an aliquot of PBMCs went through flow cytometry to measure the percentages of naive CD45RAhigh/CD27high T cells. Libraries came from 5' RACE. The data were produced on an Illumina HiSeq 2500. A second PCR of roughly 6 to 12 cycles was run with a J-beta primer mix and a sample-barcoded 5' primer. A template-switch 5' adaptor carrying 12 random nucleotides introduced a unique molecular identifier onto each TCR beta cDNA molecule. Each sample yielded at least 2.5 million CDR3-containing paired-end reads. The Mint cDNA synthesis kit, primed by a TRBC-specific oligonucleotide, was used to synthesize first-strand cDNA from all RNA. After uracil-DNA glycosylase treatment, a first 18-cycle PCR used universal primers M1SS and BC2_uni_R on all cDNA. Per the original workflow: Each sample was normalized by randomly selecting 1 million high-quality reads, each carrying a distinct molecular identifier. Instead of being binned into consensus sequences, reads with shared molecular identifiers were discarded. MiTCR, set to a Q25 quality threshold and the strictest error-elimination algorithm, was used for CDR3 identification, clonotype clustering and error correction. A nonparametric unseen species model with Euler transformation was used to estimate lower-bound total TCR beta diversity. In TCRdb, the public reads were trimmed at Q25 with fastp and aligned with MiXCR, with productive beta chains retained. Each entry merges the rows of one CDR3 protein and shows their most common DNA and genes. These V and J calls rely on TCRdb rather than the paper's analysis. Here the sample has about 800,000 distinct CDR3 sequences; approximately 25% occur a single time. The ten largest clones represent under 4.5% of the sample.

Inclusive of the bounding cysteine and phenylalanine, the CDR3 is 16 residues long. Only the CDR3 part of the read is kept: 48 bases, read in frame from the first base. V gives up 4 bases and J gives up 6 bases, and the segment between their germline ends measures 16 bases. CDR1 and CDR2 (LGHDT, YNNKEL) derive from the germline V gene (reference sequence). The same sample was also studied in work on T cells of mothers and their children. The second study also describes: Nine systemically healthy Caucasian individuals, comprising three mothers and their six children, were included as donors. cDNA synthesis consumed the entire amount of extracted RNA, loaded at 1.5 ug RNA in each 15 ul reaction. Sample barcodes and 2-4 random nucleotides were added via the M1S primer in the second PCR. Each mother yielded over 9 million TCR beta CDR3 reads and each child roughly 3 million reads. In both related and unrelated pairs, thymic selection shapes the output of TCR recombination in a similar way, with inherited differences having only a minor effect. Normalized repertoire overlap was always slightly but never significantly higher in related than unrelated mother-child pairs. No persistent microchimeric T cell clones were detected, at a sensitivity of 90 to 100 clones per million clonotypes. In the study, deep NGS was used to compare the TCR beta repertoires of mothers and children, and features distinguishing related mother-child pairs from unrelated individuals were sought. The mean age was roughly 36 +/- 4 years for the mothers and approximately 11 +/- 4 years for the children. After adapter ligation with NEBNext reagents, the libraries were sequenced on Illumina HiSeq 2000 with 100+100 nt paired-end reads. Mother and child libraries were prepared a month apart and sequenced in separate runs to prevent cross-contamination. Each donor had between about 500,000 and 2,300,000 distinct TCR beta clonotypes identified. Naive TCR beta clonotypes were estimated from low-frequency clonotypes matched to each donor's FACS-determined naive share, without sorting.

The chain links TRBV3-1 with TRBJ1-6; tentative D gene TRBD1, with 6 bases matching. Material for sequencing was blood. This receptor was taken from a boy aged 5-17 years in good health. The CDR3 amino acid sequence is: CASSRQVTLTNSPLHF. The sequence in DNA is TGTGCCAGCAGCCGACAGGTCACCCTTACTAATTCACCCCTCCACTTT.